This record covers a single T cell receptor beta chain. This sample is part of a study of cytotoxic CD8 clonotypes in ibrutinib-treated CLL. Sequencing used immunoSEQ multiplex PCR; TCRdb keeps in-frame clones, though not all of them. The table records more than 200,000 clones, roughly three quarters of them present only once. V gave up 10 bases and J gave up 0 bases, with 13 bases separating them. The V gene's germline CDR1 is PRHDT and CDR2 FYEKMQ (reference sequence). The CDR3 has 15 amino acids. Material: PBMCs, obtained after 12 months of ibrutinib treatment. The chain is built from TRBV13 and TRBJ2-6; possible D gene TRBD2, 6 bases. This receptor was taken from a human donor with chronic lymphocytic leukemia. DNA of the CDR3: TGTGCCACCGGGGACTCCCTCTCTGGGGCCAACGTCCTGACTTTC. The encoded protein is CATGDSLSGANVLTF.